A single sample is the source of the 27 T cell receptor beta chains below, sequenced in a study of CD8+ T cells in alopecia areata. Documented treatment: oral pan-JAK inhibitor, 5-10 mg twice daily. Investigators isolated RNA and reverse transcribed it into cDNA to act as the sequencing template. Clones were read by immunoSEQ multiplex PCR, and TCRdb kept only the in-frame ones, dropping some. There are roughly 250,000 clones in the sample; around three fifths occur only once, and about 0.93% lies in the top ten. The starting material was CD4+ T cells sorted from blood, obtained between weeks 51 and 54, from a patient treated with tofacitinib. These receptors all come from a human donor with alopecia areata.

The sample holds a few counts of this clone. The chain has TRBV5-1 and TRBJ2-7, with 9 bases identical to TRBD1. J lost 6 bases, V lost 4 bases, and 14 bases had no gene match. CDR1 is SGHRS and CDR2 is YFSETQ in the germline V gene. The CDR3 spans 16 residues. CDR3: CASSLNPGTGRGEQYF. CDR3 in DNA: TGCGCCAGCAGCCTCAACCCCGGGACAGGGAGAGGCGAGCAGTACTTC.

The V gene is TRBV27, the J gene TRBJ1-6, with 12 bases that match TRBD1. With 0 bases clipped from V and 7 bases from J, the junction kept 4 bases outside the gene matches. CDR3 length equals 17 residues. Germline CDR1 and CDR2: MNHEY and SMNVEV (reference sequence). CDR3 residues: CASSLSGQGAPNSPLHF. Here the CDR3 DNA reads TGTGCCAGCAGTTTATCGGGACAGGGGGCACCAAATTCACCCCTCCACTTT.

This CDR3 is CASSLGRRGPGETQYF. As DNA, the CDR3 is TGTGCCAGCAGCTTAGGTCGGAGGGGGCCTGGAGAGACCCAGTACTTC. The chain joins TRBV11-2 to TRBJ2-5; the D gene is possibly TRBD1 (7 bases). Germline lookup yields CDR1 SGHAT and CDR2 FQNNGV. The CDR3 contains 16 residues. V shed 1 base and J shed 4 bases, with 16 bases lying between them. The variable domain in full, completed from reference TRBV11-2 and TRBJ2-5, reads EAGVAQSPRYKIIEKRQSVAFWCNPISGHATLYWYQQILGQGPKLLIQFQNNGVVDDSQLPKDRFSAERLKGVDSTLKIQPAKLEDSAVYLCASSLGRRGPGETQYFGPGTRLLVL.

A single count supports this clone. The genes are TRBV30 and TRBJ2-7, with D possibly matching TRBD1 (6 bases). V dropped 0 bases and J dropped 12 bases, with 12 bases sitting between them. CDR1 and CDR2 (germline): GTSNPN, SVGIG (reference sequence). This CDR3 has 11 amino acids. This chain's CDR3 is CAWSVRSRGYF. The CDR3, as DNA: TGTGCCTGGAGTGTACGGTCCAGGGGGTACTTC.

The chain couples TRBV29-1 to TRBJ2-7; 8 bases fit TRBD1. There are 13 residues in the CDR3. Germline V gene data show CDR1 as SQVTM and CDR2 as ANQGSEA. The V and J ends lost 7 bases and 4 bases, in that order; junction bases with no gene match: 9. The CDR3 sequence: CSALTGGRYEQYF. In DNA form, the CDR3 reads TGCAGCGCCCTAACAGGGGGTCGGTACGAGCAGTACTTC.

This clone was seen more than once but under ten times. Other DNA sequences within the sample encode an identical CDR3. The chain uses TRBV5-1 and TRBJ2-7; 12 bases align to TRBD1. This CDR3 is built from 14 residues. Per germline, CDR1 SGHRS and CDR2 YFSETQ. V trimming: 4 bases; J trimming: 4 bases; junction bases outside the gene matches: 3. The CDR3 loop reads CASSPGQGAYEQYF. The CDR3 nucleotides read TGCGCCAGCAGCCCGGGACAGGGGGCGTACGAGCAGTACTTC.

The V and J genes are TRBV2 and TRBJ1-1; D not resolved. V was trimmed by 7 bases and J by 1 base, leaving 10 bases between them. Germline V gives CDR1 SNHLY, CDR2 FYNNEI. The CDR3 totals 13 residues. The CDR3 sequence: CASNVEKNTEAFF. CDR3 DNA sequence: TGTGCCAGCAATGTGGAGAAGAACACTGAAGCTTTCTTT.

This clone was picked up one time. CDR3 sequence reads: CASSFSLTDTQYF. The CDR3 DNA follows: TGCGCCAGCAGCTTTAGTCTCACAGATACGCAGTATTTT. V usage is TRBV5-1 and J usage is TRBJ2-3; D not resolved. Trimming cost V 2 bases and J 2 bases, with 6 bases left between them. Germline CDR1 and CDR2: SGHRS and YFSETQ. The CDR3 totals 13 residues.

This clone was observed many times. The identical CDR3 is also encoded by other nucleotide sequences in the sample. The CDR3 loop is CASSRDRAAETQYF. The CDR3 DNA reads TGTGCCAGCAGCCGCGACAGGGCGGCGGAGACCCAGTACTTC. This chain links TRBV7-2 with TRBJ2-5; TRBD1 agrees at 7 bases. The junction had 8 bases not matched to a gene; V was cut back by 5 bases and J by 5 bases. The CDR3 is 14 residues long. From germline, CDR1 is SGHTA and CDR2 FQGNSA. The whole variable domain, remainder taken from reference TRBV7-2 and TRBJ2-5, is GAGVSQSPSNKVTEKGKDVELRCDPISGHTALYWYRQSLGQGLEFLIYFQGNSAPDKSGLPSDRFSAERTGGSVSTLTIQRTQQEDSAVYLCASSRDRAAETQYFGPGTRLLVL.

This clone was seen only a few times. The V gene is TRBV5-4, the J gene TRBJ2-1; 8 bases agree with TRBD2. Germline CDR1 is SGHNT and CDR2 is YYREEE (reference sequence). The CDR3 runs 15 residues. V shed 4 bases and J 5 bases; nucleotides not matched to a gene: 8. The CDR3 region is CASSLSVGGDNEQFF. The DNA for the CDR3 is TGTGCCAGCAGCCTCTCGGTCGGGGGGGACAATGAGCAGTTCTTC.

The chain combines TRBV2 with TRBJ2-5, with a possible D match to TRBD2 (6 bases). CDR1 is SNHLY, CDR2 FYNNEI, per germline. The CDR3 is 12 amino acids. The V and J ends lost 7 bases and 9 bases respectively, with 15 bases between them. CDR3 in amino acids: CASMANRGSQYF. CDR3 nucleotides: TGTGCCAGCATGGCAAACCGGGGGTCCCAGTACTTC.

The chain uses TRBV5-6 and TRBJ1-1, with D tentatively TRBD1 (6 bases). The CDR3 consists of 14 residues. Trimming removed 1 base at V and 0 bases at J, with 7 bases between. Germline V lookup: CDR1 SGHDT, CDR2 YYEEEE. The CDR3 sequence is CASSLTGMNTEAFF. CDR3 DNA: TGTGCCAGCAGCTTGACAGGGATGAACACTGAAGCTTTCTTT.

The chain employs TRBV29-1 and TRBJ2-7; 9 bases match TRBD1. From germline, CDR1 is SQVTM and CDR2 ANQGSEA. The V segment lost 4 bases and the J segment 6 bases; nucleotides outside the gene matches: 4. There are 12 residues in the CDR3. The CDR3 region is CSVGDRASEQYF. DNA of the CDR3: TGCAGCGTTGGGGACAGGGCTAGCGAGCAGTACTTC.

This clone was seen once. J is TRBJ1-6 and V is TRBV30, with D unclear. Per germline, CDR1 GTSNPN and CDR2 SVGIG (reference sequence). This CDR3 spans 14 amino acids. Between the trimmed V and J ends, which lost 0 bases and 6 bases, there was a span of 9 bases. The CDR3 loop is CAWSVQNSNSPLHF. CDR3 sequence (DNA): TGTGCCTGGAGTGTACAGAACAGTAATTCACCCCTCCACTTT.

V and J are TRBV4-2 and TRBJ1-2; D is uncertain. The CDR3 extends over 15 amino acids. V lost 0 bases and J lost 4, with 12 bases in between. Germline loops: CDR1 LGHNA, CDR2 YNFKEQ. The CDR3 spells CASSQEPTSSYGYTF. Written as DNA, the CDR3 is TGTGCCAGCAGCCAAGAACCAACCTCCAGCTATGGCTACACCTTC.

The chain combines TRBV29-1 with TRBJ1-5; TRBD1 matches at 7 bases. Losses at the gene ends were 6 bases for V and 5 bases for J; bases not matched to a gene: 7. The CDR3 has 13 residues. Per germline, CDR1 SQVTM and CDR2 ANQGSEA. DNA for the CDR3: TGCAGCGTCCAAGACAGGGCGGATCAGCCCCAGCATTTT. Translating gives CSVQDRADQPQHF.

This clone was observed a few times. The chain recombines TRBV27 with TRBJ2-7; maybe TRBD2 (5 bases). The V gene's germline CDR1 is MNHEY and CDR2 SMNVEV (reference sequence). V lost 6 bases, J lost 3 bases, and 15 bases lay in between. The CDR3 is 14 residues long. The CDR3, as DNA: TGTGCCAGCAGCCCGGGATGGGCAGGCTACGAGCAGTACTTC. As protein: CASSPGWAGYEQYF.

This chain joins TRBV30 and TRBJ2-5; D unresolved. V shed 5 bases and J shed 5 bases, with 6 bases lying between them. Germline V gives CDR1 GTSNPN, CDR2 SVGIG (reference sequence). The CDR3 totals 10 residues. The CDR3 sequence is CAWLQETQYF. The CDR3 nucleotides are TGTGCCTGGCTCCAGGAGACCCAGTACTTC.

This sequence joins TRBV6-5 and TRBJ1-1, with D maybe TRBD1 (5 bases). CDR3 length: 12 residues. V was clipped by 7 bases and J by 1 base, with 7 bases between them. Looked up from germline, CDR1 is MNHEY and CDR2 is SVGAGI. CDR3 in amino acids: CASIGANTEAFF. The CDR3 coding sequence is TGTGCCAGCATTGGGGCGAACACTGAAGCTTTCTTT.

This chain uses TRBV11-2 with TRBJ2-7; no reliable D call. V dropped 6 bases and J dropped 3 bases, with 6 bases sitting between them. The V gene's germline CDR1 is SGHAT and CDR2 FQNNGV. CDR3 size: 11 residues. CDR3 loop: CASRSYYEQYF. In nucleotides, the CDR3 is TGTGCCAGCAGGTCCTACTACGAGCAGTACTTC. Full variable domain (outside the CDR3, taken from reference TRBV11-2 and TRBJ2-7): EAGVAQSPRYKIIEKRQSVAFWCNPISGHATLYWYQQILGQGPKLLIQFQNNGVVDDSQLPKDRFSAERLKGVDSTLKIQPAKLEDSAVYLCASRSYYEQYFGPGTRLTVT.

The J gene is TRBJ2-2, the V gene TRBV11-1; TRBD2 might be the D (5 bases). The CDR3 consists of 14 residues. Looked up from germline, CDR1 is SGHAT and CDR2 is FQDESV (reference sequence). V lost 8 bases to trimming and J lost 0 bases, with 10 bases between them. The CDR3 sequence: CASGTRANTGELFF. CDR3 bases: TGTGCCAGCGGAACTAGGGCGAACACCGGGGAGCTGTTTTTT.

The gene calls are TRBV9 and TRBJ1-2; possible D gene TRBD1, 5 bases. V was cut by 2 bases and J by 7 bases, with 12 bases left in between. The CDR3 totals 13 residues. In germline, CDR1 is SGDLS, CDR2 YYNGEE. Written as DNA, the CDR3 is TGTGCCAGCAGCGTGGGCTCAGGGCTTGGCTACACCTTC. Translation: CASSVGSGLGYTF. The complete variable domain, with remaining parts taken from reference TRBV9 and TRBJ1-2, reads DSGVTQTPKHLITATGQRVTLRCSPRSGDLSVYWYQQSLDQGLQFLIQYYNGEERAKGNILERFSAQQFPDLHSELNLSSLELGDSALYFCASSVGSGLGYTFGSGTRLTVV.

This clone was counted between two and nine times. This CDR3 reads CASSRLGPSSEAFF. The CDR3 bases are TGCGCCAGCAGCCGGCTGGGGCCGAGCAGTGAAGCTTTCTTT. V is TRBV5-1 and J is TRBJ1-1, with D perhaps matching TRBD1 (5 bases). Germline V gene sequence: CDR1 SGHRS, CDR2 YFSETQ. V lost 4 bases, J lost 7 bases, and 17 bases lay in between. The CDR3 loop spans 14 amino acids.

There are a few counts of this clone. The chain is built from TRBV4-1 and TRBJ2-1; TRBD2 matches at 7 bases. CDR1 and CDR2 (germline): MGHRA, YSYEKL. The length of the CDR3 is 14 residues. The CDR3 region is CASCPAGLNNEQFF. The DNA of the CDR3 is TGCGCTTCCTGCCCAGCGGGGCTTAACAATGAGCAGTTCTTC.

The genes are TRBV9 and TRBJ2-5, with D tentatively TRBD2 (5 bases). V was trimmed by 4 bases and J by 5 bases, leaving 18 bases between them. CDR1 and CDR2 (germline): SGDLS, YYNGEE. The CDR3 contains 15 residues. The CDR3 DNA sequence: TGTGCCAGCAGCCAAGACGGCCTAGCTGGGGAGACCCAGTACTTC. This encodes CASSQDGLAGETQYF.

This CDR3 is CAWSVVGGGHEQFF. CDR3 DNA: TGTGCCTGGAGTGTAGTCGGCGGGGGACATGAGCAGTTCTTC. The gene calls are TRBV30 and TRBJ2-1, with 7 bases fitting TRBD2. The ends lost 0 bases at V and 8 bases at J; junction bases unmatched: 7. The CDR3 runs to 14 residues. Germline V gene data show CDR1 as GTSNPN and CDR2 as SVGIG (reference sequence).

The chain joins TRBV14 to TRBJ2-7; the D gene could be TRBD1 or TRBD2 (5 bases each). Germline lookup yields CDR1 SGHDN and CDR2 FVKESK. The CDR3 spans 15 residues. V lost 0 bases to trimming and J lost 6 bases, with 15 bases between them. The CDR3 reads CASSQDRTAGSEQYF. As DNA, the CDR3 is TGTGCCAGCAGCCAAGATAGAACAGCAGGGAGCGAGCAGTACTTC. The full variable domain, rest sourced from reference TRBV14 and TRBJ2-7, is EAGVTQFPSHSVIEKGQTVTLRCDPISGHDNLYWYRRVMGKEIKFLLHFVKESKQDESGMPNNRFLAERTGGTYSTLKVQPAELEDSGVYFCASSQDRTAGSEQYFGPGTRLTVT.